The clone carrying this T cell receptor (beta chain) was found many times. This entry belongs to a study of kidney transplant recipient with SARS-CoV-2 infection. The CDR3 extends over 14 amino acids. Trimming removed 6 bases from V and 4 bases from J, with 15 bases in between. Germline CDR1 reads MDHEN; CDR2 reads SYDVKM. Via MiXCR, TCRdb re-called the reads, giving one row per CDR3 protein. The data contain fewer than 250,000 distinct CDR3 sequences, 29% of them seen just once; the ten biggest clones take up roughly 7%. Sequenced here: a blood sample, sampled at baseline and on day 111 from a kidney transplant recipient. The source is a male patient aged 25 to 39 who had COVID-19 and was a kidney transplant recipient. Some T cells may trace back to the graft donor. The chain employs TRBV28 and TRBJ1-1; tentatively, D is TRBD1 (6 bases). The DNA of the CDR3 is TGTGCCAGCAGCCTGGGGGGGGCGCTCACTGAAGCTTTCTTT. As protein: CASSLGGALTEAFF.